Below are 30 T cell receptor beta chains sequenced from a single sample in a study of control samples from healthy donors and cancer patients. The data were produced by immunoSEQ multiplex PCR, yet TCRdb's version contains in-frame clones alone and is incomplete. The top ten hold 9.5% to 13% of the sample, which has about 51,000 clones, about 80% seen once. The sequenced sample was blood. Receptors were obtained from a man in his 70s in good health.

The chain recombines TRBV18 with TRBJ1-3, with D possibly matching TRBD1 (5 bases). From germline, CDR1 is KGHSH and CDR2 LQKENI. Trimming removed 2 bases at V and 4 bases at J, with 15 bases between. The CDR3 spans 16 residues. This CDR3 reads CASSPATALMGNTIYF. CDR3 nucleotides: TGTGCCAGCTCACCAGCGACAGCCCTTATGGGAAACACCATATATTTT.

Notes on this clone: The junction departs from the called germline gene at one end, perhaps through a read error. The rearrangement uses TRBV5-6 and TRBJ2-2, with D uncertain. The germline CDR1 and CDR2 sequences are SGHDT and YYEEEE. The CDR3 consists of 13 residues. The CDR3 DNA is TGTGCCAGCTGCTTTTGGGGCACCGGGGAGCTGTTTTTT. This encodes CASCFWGTGELFF. Supplemented by reference TRBV5-6 and TRBJ2-2, the full variable domain reads DAGVTQSPTHLIKTRGQQVTLRCSPKSGHDTVSWYQQALGQGPQFIFQYYEEEERQRGNFPDRFSGHQFPNYSSELNVNALLLGDSALYLCASCFWGTGELFFGEGSRLTVL.

This clone is a singleton in its sample. The V and J genes are TRBV2 and TRBJ1-5, with unresolved D. The germline CDR1 and CDR2 sequences are SNHLY and FYNNEI. This CDR3 has 12 amino acids. Trimming left V 7 bases short and J 5 bases short, with 9 bases between. The CDR3 region is CASNRWDQPQHF. The CDR3 coding sequence is TGTGCCAGCAACCGGTGGGATCAGCCCCAGCATTTT. The full variable domain, completed using reference TRBV2 and TRBJ1-5, is EPEVTQTPSHQVTQMGQEVILRCVPISNHLYFYWYRQILGQKVEFLVSFYNNEISEKSEIFDDQFSVERPDGSNFTLKIRSTKLEDSAMYFCASNRWDQPQHFGDGTRLSIL.

The V gene is TRBV25-1, the J gene TRBJ2-3, with D unclear. The CDR3 is 13 amino acids. In germline, CDR1 is MGHDK, CDR2 SYGVNS. V lost 4 bases and J 6 bases, leaving 11 bases between the germline ends. DNA of the CDR3: TGTGCCAGCAGTGTAGGGAACGCGGATACGCAGTATTTT. Its protein is CASSVGNADTQYF.

This clone was counted only a few times. The chain joins TRBV5-1 to TRBJ2-1; no firm D call. CDR3 length: 14 amino acids. Germline assignment: CDR1 SGHRS and CDR2 YFSETQ. V lost 1 base and J 2 bases, leaving 7 bases between the germline ends. CDR3 coding DNA: TGCGCCAGCAGCTTGACCCAGGCCTACAATGAGCAGTTCTTC. Translating gives CASSLTQAYNEQFF.

CDR3 residues: CAWSVGFLYNSPLHF. CDR3 nucleotide sequence: TGTGCCTGGAGTGTAGGATTCCTCTATAATTCACCCCTCCACTTT. The V and J genes are TRBV30 and TRBJ1-6; D is unresolved. V was cut by 0 bases and J by 3 bases, with 9 bases left in between. Germline V gives CDR1 GTSNPN, CDR2 SVGIG (reference sequence). This CDR3 has 15 residues.

Only one count was recorded for this clone. CDR3 residues: CACGLAGVQYF. The CDR3 nucleotides read TGTGCCTGCGGACTAGCGGGAGTGCAGTACTTC. The chain joins TRBV30 to TRBJ2-7; TRBD2 matches at 13 bases. V was pared by 6 bases and J by 9 bases, with 2 bases of the junction left unmatched. This CDR3 contains 11 residues. The germline CDR1 and CDR2 sequences are GTSNPN and SVGIG (reference sequence).

This clone has more than one count but fewer than ten. This chain links TRBV7-2 with TRBJ2-7; no clear D gene. Looked up from germline, CDR1 is SGHTA and CDR2 is FQGNSA. V lost 5 bases and J 7 bases, leaving 18 bases between the germline ends. The CDR3 sequence is 14 residues long. The CDR3 nucleotides read TGTGCCAGCAGCCTTTCACATACCCTTGGAGAGCAGTACTTC. The encoded protein is CASSLSHTLGEQYF.

This clone is termed medium-sized. This rearrangement joins TRBV3-1 (or the pseudogene TRBV3-2) to TRBJ1-1, with TRBD1 as a possible D gene (5 bases). V gave up 3 bases and J gave up 5 bases, with 13 bases separating them. CDR3 length: 14 residues. Germline V gene lookup returns CDR1 LGHDT and CDR2 YNNKEL (reference sequence). Written as DNA, the CDR3 is TGTGCCAGCAGCCAGGGGGGTTGGGGGACTGAAGCTTTCTTT. It is translated as CASSQGGWGTEAFF.

This clone was counted a few times. V and J are TRBV28 and TRBJ2-3; 10 bases fit TRBD2. With V trimmed by 10 bases and J by 4 bases, 5 bases remained unmatched. The CDR3 extends over 13 amino acids. Looked up from germline, CDR1 is MDHEN and CDR2 is SYDVKM. CDR3 nucleotide sequence: TGTGCCACTCTAGCGGGAGTGTCAGATACGCAGTATTTT. Translating gives CATLAGVSDTQYF.

This clone was counted only a few times. The chain has TRBV5-1 and TRBJ1-5; D is unclear. CDR3 length: 14 residues. The germline gives CDR1 SGHRS, CDR2 YFSETQ. Trimming cost V 1 base and J 6 bases, with 11 bases left between them. CDR3 DNA sequence: TGCGCCAGCAGCTTGTATCAAGGGATTCAGCCCCAGCATTTT. Protein: CASSLYQGIQPQHF.

The genes are TRBV6-6 and TRBJ1-6; weak D call: TRBD1 (5 bases). The CDR3 contains 13 residues. Trimming removed 7 bases from V and 8 bases from J, with 12 bases in between. Per the germline V gene, CDR1 is MNHNY and CDR2 is SVGAGI (reference sequence). CDR3 protein: CASTAGTYSPLHF. CDR3 DNA: TGTGCCAGCACTGCAGGGACTTATTCACCCCTCCACTTT.

The chain couples TRBV3-1 (or the pseudogene TRBV3-2) to TRBJ1-2, with 7 bases matching TRBD1. CDR1 LGHDT and CDR2 YNNKEL come from the germline V gene (reference sequence). V trimming: 3 bases; J trimming: 5 bases; junction bases outside the gene matches: 9. The CDR3 loop spans 15 amino acids. CDR3 amino acids: CASSHASQGSYGYTF. The CDR3 DNA follows: TGTGCCAGCAGCCACGCATCACAGGGGAGTTATGGCTACACCTTC.

The rearrangement links TRBV11-3 to TRBJ2-1; 9 nucleotides match TRBD2. The germline gives CDR1 SGHNT, CDR2 YENEEA. The V segment lost 4 bases and the J segment 8 bases; nucleotides outside the gene matches: 6. The CDR3 sequence is 14 residues long. As DNA, the CDR3 is TGTGCCAGCAGCTCCGCCCTAGCGGGGCATGAGCAGTTCTTC. It specifies CASSSALAGHEQFF. Using reference TRBV11-3 and TRBJ2-1 for the parts outside the CDR3, the full variable domain is EAGVVQSPRYKIIEKKQPVAFWCNPISGHNTLYWYLQNLGQGPELLIRYENEEAVDDSQLPKDRFSAERLKGVDSTLKIQPAELGDSAVYLCASSSALAGHEQFFGPGTRLTVL.

The CDR3: CASSLRQDAGNTIYF. In DNA form, the CDR3 reads TGTGCCAGCAGCTTGAGACAGGACGCAGGAAACACCATATATTTT. The chain combines TRBV5-8 with TRBJ1-3, with D possibly TRBD1 on 6 matching bases. The V and J ends lost 1 base and 4 bases respectively, with 12 bases between them. The CDR3 contains 15 residues. The germline CDR1 and CDR2 sequences are SGHTS and YDEGEE.

V gene TRBV15 combines with J gene TRBJ2-7; possibly TRBD1 for D (6 bases). Germline CDR1 and CDR2: LNHNV and YYDKDF (reference sequence). V was shortened by 2 bases and J by 9 bases, with 17 bases between the two germline ends. The length of the CDR3 is 14 residues. CDR3 in amino acids: CATSRLETGFMQYF. CDR3 nucleotide sequence: TGTGCCACCAGCAGACTCGAAACAGGGTTTATGCAGTACTTC. Full variable domain (remainder filled in from reference TRBV15 and TRBJ2-7): DAMVIQNPRYQVTQFGKPVTLSCSQTLNHNVMYWYQQKSSQAPKLLFHYYDKDFNNEADTPDNFQSRRPNTSFCFLDIRSPGLGDTAMYLCATSRLETGFMQYFGPGTRLTVT.

This clone has a single count. The chain links TRBV9 to TRBJ2-5; TRBD1 aligns across 8 bases. The J segment lost 5 bases and the V segment lost 0 bases, leaving 0 bases of the junction unmatched. This CDR3 is built from 13 residues. Germline V gene lookup returns CDR1 SGDLS and CDR2 YYNGEE. For the CDR3, the DNA is TGTGCCAGCAGCGTAGACAGGGGGGAGACCCAGTACTTC. As protein: CASSVDRGETQYF.

The chain is built from TRBV5-4 and TRBJ2-2, with D perhaps matching TRBD2 (6 bases). The germline CDR1 and CDR2 sequences are SGHNT and YYREEE (reference sequence). The CDR3 consists of 16 residues. V lost 2 bases and J 4 bases, leaving 15 bases between the germline ends. The CDR3 spells CASSFYQGGGTGELFF. CDR3 DNA sequence: TGTGCCAGCAGCTTTTACCAGGGAGGAGGCACCGGGGAGCTGTTTTTT.

The V gene is TRBV6-5, the J gene TRBJ2-7, with a weak D call TRBD1 (5 bases). V lost 5 bases and J lost 1, with 12 bases in between. Germline loops: CDR1 MNHEY, CDR2 SVGAGI. This CDR3 contains 14 residues. The CDR3, as DNA: TGTGCCAGCAGTCGAAGCAGGGTATCCTACGAGCAGTACTTC. Encoded protein: CASSRSRVSYEQYF.

The J gene is TRBJ2-1, the V gene TRBV9, with D perhaps matching TRBD2 (6 bases). Trimming removed 4 bases from V and 7 bases from J, with 15 bases in between. Germline assignment: CDR1 SGDLS and CDR2 YYNGEE. The CDR3 contains 14 residues. CDR3 in DNA: TGTGCCAGCAGCCCTCAACTAGCAGGGAATGAGCAGTTCTTC. Its protein product is CASSPQLAGNEQFF.

This chain joins TRBV2 and TRBJ1-2; D is undetermined. The CDR3 sequence is 14 residues long. Germline CDR1 reads SNHLY; CDR2 reads FYNNEI. Trimming took off 4 bases at V and 3 bases at J, with 12 bases between the two ends. For the CDR3, the DNA is TGTGCCAGCAGTGCCTCCAACAGTTACTATGGCTACACCTTC. It specifies CASSASNSYYGYTF.

Points on this clone: This sample includes further DNA sequences coding for the same CDR3. The J gene is TRBJ1-5, the V gene TRBV30; D perhaps matches TRBD1 (5 bases). The CDR3 contains 13 residues. CDR1 is GTSNPN and CDR2 is SVGIG in the germline V gene (reference sequence). The V and J ends lost 0 bases and 2 bases respectively, with 5 bases between them. The CDR3 region has the DNA TGTGCCTGGAGTGTCAGGGGCAATCAGCCCCAGCATTTT. Residues: CAWSVRGNQPQHF.

A single count supports this clone. This sequence joins TRBV19 and TRBJ1-1; the D is unclear. The germline V and J ends were trimmed by 0 bases and 0 bases, with 11 bases remaining between them. The germline V gene encodes CDR1 LNHDA and CDR2 SQIVND (reference sequence). This CDR3 is 16 amino acids long. This chain's CDR3 is CASSIDLGRMNTEAFF. Here the CDR3 DNA reads TGTGCCAGTAGTATAGATCTAGGCAGAATGAACACTGAAGCTTTCTTT. Combining the CDR3 with reference TRBV19 and TRBJ1-1 gives the whole variable domain DGGITQSPKYLFRKEGQNVTLSCEQNLNHDAMYWYRQDPGQGLRLIYYSQIVNDFQKGDIAEGYSVSREKKESFPLTVTSAQKNPTAFYLCASSIDLGRMNTEAFFGQGTRLTVV.

V gene TRBV5-6 combines with J gene TRBJ2-7, with D unresolved. The V end was cut by 3 bases, the J end by 6 bases, with 13 bases between. This CDR3 is built from 13 residues. Looked up from germline, CDR1 is SGHDT and CDR2 is YYEEEE. CDR3 region: CASSSVGSGEQYF. CDR3 bases: TGTGCCAGCAGCTCTGTTGGGTCCGGCGAGCAGTACTTC.

The V and J genes are TRBV5-1 and TRBJ1-1; D gene ambiguous. The V gene lost 7 bases and the J gene lost 1 base, with 14 bases spanning the gap. Germline CDR1 reads SGHRS; CDR2 reads YFSETQ. This CDR3 has 14 amino acids. CDR3 sequence: CASCLSGTNTEAFF. The CDR3 region has the DNA TGCGCCAGCTGCCTTTCAGGAACGAACACTGAAGCTTTCTTT. Full variable domain (outside the CDR3, taken from reference TRBV5-1 and TRBJ1-1): KAGVTQTPRYLIKTRGQQVTLSCSPISGHRSVSWYQQTPGQGLQFLFEYFSETQRNKGNFPGRFSGRQFSNSRSEMNVSTLELGDSALYLCASCLSGTNTEAFFGQGTRLTVV.

V and J are TRBV5-8 and TRBJ2-2, with D perhaps matching TRBD1 or TRBD2 (5 bases each). The CDR3 is 15 residues long. Germline V gene sequence: CDR1 SGHTS, CDR2 YDEGEE. V shed 5 bases and J shed 3 bases, with 14 bases lying between them. The CDR3 coding sequence is TGTGCCAGCAGAGAACGGGGCGATTACACCGGGGAGCTGTTTTTT. Residues: CASRERGDYTGELFF. The full variable domain, rest sourced from reference TRBV5-8 and TRBJ2-2, is EAGVTQSPTHLIKTRGQQATLRCSPISGHTSVYWYQQALGLGLQFLLWYDEGEERNRGNFPPRFSGRQFPNYSSELNVNALELEDSALYLCASRERGDYTGELFFGEGSRLTVL.

This clone was counted a single time. The V gene is TRBV5-4, the J gene TRBJ2-5; the D gene is possibly TRBD1 (6 bases). The V and J ends lost 4 bases and 5 bases respectively, with 12 bases between them. The CDR3 runs to 13 residues. From germline, CDR1 is SGHNT and CDR2 YYREEE (reference sequence). The CDR3 region is CASSRDTVETQYF. CDR3 bases: TGTGCCAGCAGCCGGGACACTGTGGAGACCCAGTACTTC.

The J gene is TRBJ1-1, the V gene TRBV6-2 or TRBV6-3, with 7 nucleotides matching TRBD1. Looked up from germline, CDR1 is MNHEY and CDR2 is SVGEGT. After removal of 2 bases from V and 5 bases from J, the junction contained 5 bases not matched to a gene. The CDR3 sequence is 14 residues long. Here the CDR3 reads CASSYKGANTEAFF. The CDR3 nucleotides are TGTGCCAGCAGTTACAAGGGGGCGAATACTGAAGCTTTCTTT.

The CDR3 protein is CASSRGPGEGAQYF. CDR3 DNA sequence: TGCGCCAGCAGCAGGGGACCGGGGGAGGGGGCCCAGTACTTC. This chain links TRBV5-1 with TRBJ2-5, with TRBD2 as a possible D gene (7 bases). CDR1 SGHRS and CDR2 YFSETQ come from the germline V gene. The CDR3 totals 14 residues. V lost 4 bases and J 9 bases, leaving 19 bases between the germline ends.

V gene TRBV11-2 combines with J gene TRBJ2-1; no clear D. Trimming stripped 3 bases from V and 2 bases from J, with 8 bases between. The germline CDR1 and CDR2 sequences are SGHAT and FQNNGV. The CDR3 loop spans 14 amino acids. The CDR3 bases are TGTGCCAGCAGCTTCGAGAGTACCTACAATGAGCAGTTCTTC. As protein: CASSFESTYNEQFF.